These T cell receptor beta chains were read from a single sample in a study of a mutant IDH1 vaccine in newly diagnosed glioma. The antigens of these receptors remain unknown. Clones were read by immunoSEQ multiplex PCR, and TCRdb kept only the in-frame ones, dropping some. This sample yields around 53,000 clones, of which approximately 88% are seen a single time; roughly 4.5% belongs to the top ten. This specimen consisted of PBMCs, obtained from a glioma patient whose treatment included an IDH1 peptide vaccine. The source is a woman younger than 45 with glioma. Some clones in this sample may be carry-over from other donors' samples. The CDR3 runs from the conserved cysteine through the conserved F or W. Each record gives: D gene, J gene, V gene, clone size, CDR3 protein, CDR3 DNA. The D gene is left open where the match is weak. Not all rows give a size; the values are once, few, many and, for expanded clones, a class.

D: -; J: TRBJ1-1; V: TRBV10-3; size: once; CDR3: CAISESGGNTEAFF; DNA: TGTGCCATCAGTGAGTCGGGGGGTAACACTGAAGCTTTCTTT
D: -; J: TRBJ1-2; V: TRBV4-1; size: few; CDR3: CASSHGEEGYGYTF; DNA: TGCGCCAGCAGCCACGGGGAAGAGGGCTATGGCTACACCTTC
D: -; J: TRBJ2-5; V: TRBV30; size: -; CDR3: CAWTEGAQETQYF; DNA: TGTGCCTGGACCGAGGGAGCACAAGAGACCCAGTACTTC
D: TRBD1; J: TRBJ2-7; V: TRBV19; size: -; CDR3: CASSIIAGTGNYEQYF; DNA: TGTGCCAGTAGTATCATAGCCGGGACAGGGAACTACGAGCAGTACTTC
D: TRBD1; J: TRBJ2-5; V: TRBV2; size: -; CDR3: CASSRQGEETQYF; DNA: TGTGCCAGCAGTCGACAGGGGGAAGAGACCCAGTACTTC
D: TRBD1; J: TRBJ1-5; V: TRBV5-5; size: -; CDR3: CASSLAGQNSNQPQHF; DNA: TGTGCCAGCAGCTTAGCGGGACAGAATAGCAATCAGCCCCAGCATTTT
D: TRBD2; J: TRBJ2-3; V: TRBV2; size: -; CDR3: CASSKRLAGLSTDTQYF; DNA: TGTGCCAGCAGTAAACGACTAGCGGGCCTTAGCACAGATACGCAGTATTTT
D: -; J: TRBJ2-5; V: TRBV4-1; size: -; CDR3: CASSQGPRGQETQYF; DNA: TGCGCCAGCAGCCAAGGCCCCCGTGGGCAGGAGACCCAGTACTTC
D: -; J: TRBJ1-2; V: TRBV2; size: -; CDR3: CASSERAYGYTF; DNA: TGTGCCAGCAGTGAGCGGGCCTATGGCTACACCTTC
D: TRBD1; J: TRBJ1-5; V: TRBV18; size: -; CDR3: CASSPTGTGGNQPQHF; DNA: TGTGCCAGCTCACCAACCGGGACAGGGGGCAATCAGCCCCAGCATTTT
D: -; J: TRBJ1-1; V: TRBV30; size: few; CDR3: CAWSARFRERAEAFF; DNA: TGTGCCTGGAGTGCTCGATTCAGGGAAAGGGCTGAAGCTTTCTTT
D: -; J: TRBJ1-2; V: TRBV7-2; size: -; CDR3: CASSLAVRGKYGYTF; DNA: TGTGCCAGCAGCTTAGCTGTCAGGGGAAAGTATGGCTACACCTTC
D: -; J: TRBJ2-1; V: TRBV7-8; size: -; CDR3: CASSFPVQWSRQNEQFF; DNA: TGTGCCAGCAGCTTCCCCGTACAGTGGAGCCGCCAGAATGAGCAGTTCTTC
D: TRBD2; J: TRBJ2-3; V: TRBV4-2; size: -; CDR3: CASSQEKTTSGNTDTQYF; DNA: TGTGCCAGCAGCCAAGAAAAAACGACTAGCGGGAATACAGATACGCAGTATTTT
D: -; J: TRBJ2-7; V: TRBV18; size: -; CDR3: CASVGPSYEQYF; DNA: TGTGCCAGCGTGGGACCATCCTACGAGCAGTACTTC
D: -; J: TRBJ1-1; V: TRBV9; size: -; CDR3: CASSVGGTLAEAFF; DNA: TGTGCCAGCAGCGTAGGCGGGACACTGGCTGAAGCTTTCTTT
D: -; J: TRBJ1-2; V: TRBV30; size: few; CDR3: CAWSPGTAHFNYGYTF; DNA: TGTGCCTGGAGCCCCGGGACGGCCCACTTTAACTATGGCTACACCTTC
D: TRBD1; J: TRBJ1-5; V: TRBV30; size: -; CDR3: CAWSKRTGINQPQHF; DNA: TGTGCCTGGAGTAAACGGACAGGTATTAATCAGCCCCAGCATTTT
D: -; J: TRBJ1-5; V: TRBV6-5; size: -; CDR3: CASSGRGDSNQPQHF; DNA: TGTGCCAGCAGTGGTCGGGGGGATAGCAATCAGCCCCAGCATTTT
D: -; J: TRBJ2-7; V: TRBV4-1; size: -; CDR3: CASSEGEFGDEQYF; DNA: TGCGCCAGCAGCGAGGGGGAATTTGGGGACGAGCAGTACTTC
D: -; J: TRBJ1-3; V: TRBV5-1; size: -; CDR3: CASSPGGAGNTIYF; DNA: TGCGCCAGCAGCCCCGGGGGTGCTGGAAACACCATATATTTT
D: -; J: TRBJ1-5; V: TRBV21-1; size: -; CDR3: CASSLDLRGGQPQHF; DNA: TGTGCCAGCAGCTTAGACCTCCGGGGGGGTCAGCCCCAGCATTTT
D: TRBD1; J: TRBJ2-1; V: TRBV5-1; size: -; CDR3: CASSLGTGFEQFF; DNA: TGCGCCAGCAGCTTGGGGACAGGGTTCGAGCAGTTCTTC
D: -; J: TRBJ1-4; V: TRBV18; size: -; CDR3: CASSPPDSYEKLFF; DNA: TGTGCCAGCTCACCACCGGACAGCTATGAAAAACTGTTTTTT
D: TRBD2; J: TRBJ2-7; V: TRBV7-6; size: once; CDR3: CASSSAGGPIDEQYF; DNA: TGTGCCAGCAGCTCGGCGGGAGGCCCCATCGACGAGCAGTACTTC
D: TRBD2; J: TRBJ2-2; V: TRBV7-2; size: few; CDR3: CASSLPLAGGPGELFF; DNA: TGTGCCAGCAGCTTACCACTAGCGGGAGGGCCCGGGGAGCTGTTTTTT
D: TRBD1; J: TRBJ2-3; V: TRBV5-4; size: -; CDR3: CASSSRDRAGIF; DNA: TGTGCCAGCAGCTCCCGGGACAGGGCCGGGATTTTT
D: -; J: TRBJ1-1; V: TRBV5-5; size: -; CDR3: CASSLGPEKNTEAFF; DNA: TGTGCCAGCAGCTTGGGGCCAGAGAAGAACACTGAAGCTTTCTTT
D: -; J: TRBJ2-1; V: TRBV10-3; size: -; CDR3: CAISESGNEQFF; DNA: TGTGCCATCAGTGAGTCGGGCAATGAGCAGTTCTTC
D: TRBD1; J: TRBJ2-7; V: TRBV10-3; size: once; CDR3: CAISDPGTGIYEQYF; DNA: TGTGCCATCAGTGACCCCGGGACAGGGATTTACGAGCAGTACTTC
D: -; J: TRBJ2-7; V: TRBV7-2; size: -; CDR3: CASRLGQGVFYEQYF; DNA: TGTGCCAGCCGACTAGGGCAGGGCGTTTTTTACGAGCAGTACTTC
D: TRBD2; J: TRBJ2-1; V: TRBV14; size: -; CDR3: CASSQAGTTSDEQFF; DNA: TGTGCCAGCAGCCAAGCCGGGACTACTTCAGATGAGCAGTTCTTC
D: TRBD2; J: TRBJ2-5; V: TRBV4-2; size: once; CDR3: CASSQDQGLAEETQYF; DNA: TGTGCCAGCAGCCAAGATCAGGGACTAGCGGAAGAGACCCAGTACTTC
D: -; J: TRBJ1-1; V: TRBV11-3; size: -; CDR3: CASSLDWGGENTEAFF; DNA: TGTGCCAGCAGCTTAGATTGGGGCGGGGAGAACACTGAAGCTTTCTTT
D: -; J: TRBJ2-4; V: TRBV6-8; size: -; CDR3: CASSGTVENIQYF; DNA: TGTGCCAGCAGTGGGACGGTCGAAAACATTCAGTACTTC
D: -; J: TRBJ1-2; V: TRBV18; size: -; CDR3: CASTPSQNRDFYDF; DNA: TGTGCCAGCACACCGTCACAGAACAGGGATTTCTACGACTTC
D: -; J: TRBJ2-5; V: TRBV27; size: -; CDR3: CASSLSIAEPQETQYF; DNA: TGTGCCAGCAGTTTATCGATAGCGGAGCCTCAAGAGACCCAGTACTTC
D: -; J: TRBJ1-1; V: TRBV13; size: -; CDR3: CASSARRTEAFF; DNA: TGTGCCAGCAGCGCCCGTCGGACTGAAGCTTTCTTT
D: TRBD2; J: TRBJ2-5; V: TRBV30; size: -; CDR3: CAWSAPGTSLQETQYF; DNA: TGTGCCTGGAGTGCGCCAGGGACTAGCCTACAAGAGACCCAGTACTTC
D: -; J: TRBJ2-7; V: TRBV7-6; size: -; CDR3: CASSLASDYEQYF; DNA: TGTGCCAGCAGCTTAGCCTCCGACTACGAGCAGTACTTC
D: TRBD1; J: TRBJ2-5; V: TRBV7-2; size: -; CDR3: CASSPVGTGGGETQYF; DNA: TGTGCCAGCAGCCCGGTGGGGACAGGGGGGGGAGAGACCCAGTACTTC
D: -; J: TRBJ2-2; V: TRBV19; size: -; CDR3: CASSTTRDTGELFF; DNA: TGTGCCAGTAGTACTACTCGAGACACCGGGGAGCTGTTTTTT
D: -; J: TRBJ2-7; V: TRBV4-1; size: -; CDR3: CASSQDSEGEAYEQYF; DNA: TGCGCCAGCAGCCAAGATTCGGAGGGTGAGGCCTACGAGCAGTACTTC
D: -; J: TRBJ2-2; V: TRBV5-1; size: -; CDR3: CASSLGRARDTGELFF; DNA: TGCGCCAGCAGCTTGGGCCGGGCGAGGGACACCGGGGAGCTGTTTTTT
D: TRBD1; J: TRBJ2-1; V: TRBV2; size: -; CDR3: CAHPRRDRENQEQFF; DNA: TGTGCCCACCCGCGCCGGGACAGGGAGAATCAGGAGCAGTTCTTC
D: TRBD1; J: TRBJ1-1; V: TRBV10-3; size: -; CDR3: CAISNRDRSNTEAFF; DNA: TGTGCCATCAGTAACCGGGACAGATCGAACACTGAAGCTTTCTTT
D: TRBD2; J: TRBJ2-1; V: TRBV29-1; size: -; CDR3: CSVVLAGGDYNEQFF; DNA: TGCAGCGTTGTACTAGCGGGGGGGGACTACAATGAGCAGTTCTTC
D: -; J: TRBJ1-1; V: TRBV6-1; size: once; CDR3: CASSWVLTEAFF; DNA: TGTGCCAGCAGTTGGGTACTCACTGAAGCTTTCTTT
D: -; J: TRBJ1-1; V: TRBV5-1; size: -; CDR3: CASSFKGGGTEAFF; DNA: TGCGCCAGCAGCTTCAAGGGGGGAGGCACTGAAGCTTTCTTT
D: -; J: TRBJ1-5; V: TRBV4-1; size: few; CDR3: CASSQEVRGRNQPQHF; DNA: TGCGCCAGCAGCCAAGAAGTCCGAGGGCGGAATCAGCCCCAGCATTTT
D: TRBD2; J: TRBJ2-5; V: TRBV14; size: -; CDR3: CASSPLGGRSLRRYF; DNA: TGTGCCAGCAGCCCCTTAGGCGGGAGGAGTCTACGACGGTACTTC
D: -; J: TRBJ1-2; V: TRBV19; size: -; CDR3: CASSIPGHLYGYTF; DNA: TGTGCCAGTAGTATACCGGGACACTTGTATGGCTACACCTTC
D: TRBD1; J: TRBJ2-7; V: TRBV7-9; size: -; CDR3: CASSSSSGQGNEQYF; DNA: TGTGCCAGCAGCTCTAGCTCCGGACAGGGGAACGAGCAGTACTTC
D: TRBD1; J: TRBJ2-2; V: TRBV5-1; size: -; CDR3: CASTRDSGTGELFF; DNA: TGCGCCAGCACACGGGACAGTGGCACCGGGGAGCTGTTTTTT
D: -; J: TRBJ2-5; V: TRBV11-2; size: -; CDR3: CASSLGGLEETQYF; DNA: TGTGCCAGCAGCTTAGGAGGGCTGGAAGAGACCCAGTACTTC